The TCR beta chain under discussion was sequenced for a study of blood T cell repertoires in COVID-19. The overall study: COVID-19 samples, acute and convalescent, were from the United States, Italy and Spain. From T cells, B-cell-depleted T cells, or PBMCs came the material, which was cDNA or gDNA.

The assay was immunoSEQ multiplex PCR, and TCRdb's table has in-frame clones only and misses some. The data contain 180,000 or so clones, roughly 80% of them singletons. V was shortened by 0 bases and J by 2 bases, with 9 bases between the two germline ends. CDR1 is SGHDT, CDR2 YYEEEE, per germline. The CDR3 sequence is 15 residues long. Input material: PBMCs or T cells enriched from blood (not recorded which). The rearrangement joins TRBV5-6 to TRBJ1-5; D not resolved. The origin of this receptor is a woman in her forties or fifties who had recovered from COVID-19. In DNA, the CDR3 is TGTGCCAGCAGCTTGGGGAGCCTCGGCAATCAGCCCCAGCATTTT. Its translation is CASSLGSLGNQPQHF. The full variable domain, with the rest looked up from reference TRBV5-6 and TRBJ1-5, is DAGVTQSPTHLIKTRGQQVTLRCSPKSGHDTVSWYQQALGQGPQFIFQYYEEEERQRGNFPDRFSGHQFPNYSSELNVNALLLGDSALYLCASSLGSLGNQPQHFGDGTRLSIL.